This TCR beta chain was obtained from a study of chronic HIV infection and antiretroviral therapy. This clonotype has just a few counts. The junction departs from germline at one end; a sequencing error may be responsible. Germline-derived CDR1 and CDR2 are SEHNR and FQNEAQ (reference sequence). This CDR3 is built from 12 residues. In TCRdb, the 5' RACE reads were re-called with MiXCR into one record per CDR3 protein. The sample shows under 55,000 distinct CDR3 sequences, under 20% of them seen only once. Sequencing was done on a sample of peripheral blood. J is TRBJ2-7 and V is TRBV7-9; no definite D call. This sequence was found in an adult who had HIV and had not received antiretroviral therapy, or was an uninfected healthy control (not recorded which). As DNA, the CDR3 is TGTGCCAGCAGCCGTCGGGCAGACGAGCTGTACTTC. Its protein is CASSRRADELYF.